This TCR beta chain was obtained from a study of T cells in Graves' hyperthyroidism and ophthalmopathy. On the study more broadly: The initial diagnosis was the point when peripheral blood was collected, ahead of any treatment.

The hyperthyroidism was newly diagnosed and had lasted under 2 months; the patients were aged 18 to 65. Preceding any ophthalmopathy symptoms, the blood sample dates from first hyperthyroidism diagnosis. Germline lookup yields CDR1 GTSNPN and CDR2 SVGIG (reference sequence). This CDR3 is built from 13 residues. The study's findings and limits: Blood held most thyroid clonotypes expanded above 0.001 frequency.

From RNA transcripts, TCR beta CDR3 regions were amplified. The primer set for the first-round RT-PCR of the TCR CDR3 was HTBI. TCRdb recomputed calls from the multiplex PCR reads with MiXCR, one row per CDR3 protein. The repertoire has 600,000 to 850,000 distinct CDR3 sequences, 18% of them found once; the top ten carry over 15%. Comments on this clonotype: Antigen specificity is unknown.

This chain uses TRBV30 with TRBJ2-2, with D unclear. The DNA end favors TRBJ1-1, so the J call may be wrong. Sequences were obtained from blood. The receptor was derived from a woman between 45 and 65 years old with Graves' hyperthyroidism that later progressed to Graves' ophthalmopathy. The CDR3 loop is CAWSSLWAPGAFF. DNA of the CDR3: TGTGCCTGGAGTTCTCTATGGGCGCCGGGAGCTTTCTTT.